The 7 T cell receptor beta chains reported below all come from one sample, sequenced in a study of beta chain features in type 1 diabetes. Sequencing targeted expressed TCRB transcripts, as all isolated RNA had been reverse transcribed. Profiled with immunoSEQ multiplex PCR; TCRdb holds only in-frame clones, not every one. The sample has nearly 250,000 clones, about 70% seen once. The sample consisted of naive CD4+ T cells from blood. The receptor set was obtained from a man aged 25-45 years in good health.

The V call is TRBV5-6, the J call TRBJ2-7, with D possibly being TRBD1 (6 bases). This CDR3 is 13 amino acids long. CDR1 and CDR2 (germline): SGHDT, YYEEEE. V was trimmed by 5 bases and J by 4 bases, leaving 13 bases between them. This CDR3 reads CASRVRGQYEQYF. The CDR3 DNA reads as TGTGCCAGCAGAGTGAGGGGACAATACGAGCAGTACTTC.

The rearrangement uses TRBV9 and TRBJ2-7, with 11 bases identical to TRBD2. The trim removed 3 bases at V and 3 bases at J, leaving 2 bases unmatched. The CDR3 spans 14 residues. From germline, CDR1 is SGDLS and CDR2 YYNGEE. The CDR3 sequence: CASSAGLAGYEQYF. The CDR3 coding sequence is TGTGCCAGCAGCGCCGGACTAGCGGGCTACGAGCAGTACTTC.

This chain connects TRBV6-5 to TRBJ2-3, with D maybe TRBD2 (7 bases). This CDR3 has 14 residues. V was cut by 2 bases and J by 2 bases, with 8 bases left in between. In germline, CDR1 is MNHEY, CDR2 SVGAGI. CDR3 bases: TGTGCCAGCAGTTACGGGGGGGCCACAGATACGCAGTATTTT. This sequence encodes CASSYGGATDTQYF.

This clone has more than one count but fewer than ten. Here the CDR3 DNA reads TGTGCCAGCAGCTTAGACGGGCGGTCGATTAACATTCAGTACTTC. Amino acids: CASSLDGRSINIQYF. The chain joins TRBV7-9 to TRBJ2-4, with D hard to call. CDR3 length equals 15 residues. V shed 1 base and J shed 7 bases, with 14 bases lying between them. Germline-derived CDR1 and CDR2 are SEHNR and FQNEAQ (reference sequence).

Points on this clone: The same CDR3 can be traced to other DNA sequences in this sample. V and J are TRBV29-1 and TRBJ1-2; TRBD1 matches at 7 bases. CDR3 length: 11 amino acids. Germline V CDR1 and CDR2: SQVTM, ANQGSEA. After removal of 6 bases from V and 2 bases from J, the junction contained 0 bases not matched to a gene. The CDR3 sequence is CSVTGNYGYTF. The CDR3 DNA reads TGCAGCGTGACAGGGAACTATGGCTACACCTTC.

The chain is built from TRBV30 and TRBJ2-7; TRBD1 might be the D (6 bases). Germline V gene sequence: CDR1 GTSNPN, CDR2 SVGIG (reference sequence). The CDR3 covers 14 residues. V lost 4 bases and J 1 base, leaving 14 bases between the germline ends. The CDR3 DNA follows: TGTGCCTGGAACCCAACAGGGAAATCCTACGAGCAGTACTTC. Translated: CAWNPTGKSYEQYF.

The rearrangement links TRBV4-3 to TRBJ2-1, with a tentative D call TRBD1 (6 bases). This CDR3 has 14 residues. In germline, CDR1 is LGHNA, CDR2 YSLEER. Trimming left V 8 bases short and J 3 bases short, with 14 bases between. The CDR3 here is CASGAGTNYNEQFF. CDR3 bases: TGCGCCAGCGGAGCCGGGACAAACTACAATGAGCAGTTCTTC.